This record looks at one TCR beta chain sequence and its context. Generated by immunoSEQ multiplex PCR, the TCRdb table keeps only in-frame clones and is missing some. The sample lists fewer than 150,000 clones; 70% to 85% were seen once. This entry comes from a study of blood T cell repertoires in COVID-19. Study-level background: From T cells, B-cell-depleted T cells, or PBMCs came the material, which was cDNA or gDNA.

The junction had 9 bases not matched to a gene; V was cut back by 1 base and J by 5 bases. The V gene's germline CDR1 is LNHNV and CDR2 YYDKDF (reference sequence). This CDR3 contains 17 residues. The V call is TRBV15, the J call TRBJ2-3; 10 bases agree with TRBD1. This TCR derives from a human donor with acute or convalescent COVID-19. The donor label of this sample is uncertain. The sequencing sample was made of peripheral blood. The CDR3 reads CATSRVRGTGAGDTQYF. The DNA of the CDR3 is TGTGCCACCAGCAGAGTAAGAGGGACAGGGGCGGGAGATACGCAGTATTTT.